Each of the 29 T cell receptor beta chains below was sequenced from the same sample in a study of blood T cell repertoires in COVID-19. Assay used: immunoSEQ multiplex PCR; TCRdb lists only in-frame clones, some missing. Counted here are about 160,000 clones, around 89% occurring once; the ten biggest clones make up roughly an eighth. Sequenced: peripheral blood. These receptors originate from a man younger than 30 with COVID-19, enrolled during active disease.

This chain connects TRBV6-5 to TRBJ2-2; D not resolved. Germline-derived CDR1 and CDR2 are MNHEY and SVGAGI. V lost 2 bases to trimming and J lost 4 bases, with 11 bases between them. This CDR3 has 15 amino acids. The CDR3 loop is CASSYTYDRTGELFF. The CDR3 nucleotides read TGTGCCAGCAGTTACACTTATGATCGCACCGGGGAGCTGTTTTTT.

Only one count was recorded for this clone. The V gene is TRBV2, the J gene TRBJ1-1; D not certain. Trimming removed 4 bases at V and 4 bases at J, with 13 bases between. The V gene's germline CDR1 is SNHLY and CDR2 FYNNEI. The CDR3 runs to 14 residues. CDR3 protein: CASSGGLGSTEAFF. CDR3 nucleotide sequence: TGTGCCAGCAGTGGTGGGCTGGGGAGCACTGAAGCTTTCTTT.

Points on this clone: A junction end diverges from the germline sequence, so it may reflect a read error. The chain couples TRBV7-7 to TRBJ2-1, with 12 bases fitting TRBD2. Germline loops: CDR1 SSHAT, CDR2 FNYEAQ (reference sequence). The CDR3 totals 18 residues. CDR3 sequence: CASSPFGLAGSSYNEQFF. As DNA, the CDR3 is TGTGCTAGCAGCCCTTTCGGACTAGCGGGAAGCTCCTACAATGAGCAGTTCTTC.

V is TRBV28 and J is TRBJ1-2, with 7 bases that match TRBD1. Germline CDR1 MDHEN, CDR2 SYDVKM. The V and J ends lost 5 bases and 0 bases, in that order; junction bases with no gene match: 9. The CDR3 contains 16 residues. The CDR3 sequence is CASSPLRDSTNYGYTF. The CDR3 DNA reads TGTGCCAGCAGTCCCCTTCGGGACAGCACTAACTATGGCTACACCTTC.

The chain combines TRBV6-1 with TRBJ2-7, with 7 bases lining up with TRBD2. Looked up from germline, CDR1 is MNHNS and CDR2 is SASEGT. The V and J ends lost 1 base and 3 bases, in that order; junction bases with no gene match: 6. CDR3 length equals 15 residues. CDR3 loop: CASSEDEGGHYEQYF. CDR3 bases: TGTGCCAGCAGTGAAGATGAGGGAGGGCACTACGAGCAGTACTTC.

The CDR3 reads CASSQILPAVSPGIGELFF. The CDR3 DNA is TGTGCCAGCAGCCAGATTCTTCCAGCGGTATCACCGGGGATTGGGGAGCTGTTTTTT. The chain employs TRBV3-1 (or the pseudogene TRBV3-2) and TRBJ2-2, with a possible D match to TRBD2 (5 bases). The length of the CDR3 is 19 residues. Germline V gene sequence: CDR1 LGHDT, CDR2 YNNKEL (reference sequence). V shed 3 bases and J shed 8 bases, with 28 bases lying between them.

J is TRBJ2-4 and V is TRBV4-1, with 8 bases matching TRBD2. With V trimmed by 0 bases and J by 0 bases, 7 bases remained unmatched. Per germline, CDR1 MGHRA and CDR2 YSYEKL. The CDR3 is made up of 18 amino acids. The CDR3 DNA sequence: TGCGCCAGCAGCCAAGAGTTCGGGGGGGGCCGAGCCAAAAACATTCAGTACTTC. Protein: CASSQEFGGGRAKNIQYF.

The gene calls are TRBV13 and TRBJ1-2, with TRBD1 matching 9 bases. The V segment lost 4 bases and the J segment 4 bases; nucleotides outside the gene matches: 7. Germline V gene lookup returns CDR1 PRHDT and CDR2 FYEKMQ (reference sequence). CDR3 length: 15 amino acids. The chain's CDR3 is CASSSPGTGSYGYTF. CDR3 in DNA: TGTGCCAGCAGCTCACCCGGGACAGGGAGCTATGGCTACACCTTC.

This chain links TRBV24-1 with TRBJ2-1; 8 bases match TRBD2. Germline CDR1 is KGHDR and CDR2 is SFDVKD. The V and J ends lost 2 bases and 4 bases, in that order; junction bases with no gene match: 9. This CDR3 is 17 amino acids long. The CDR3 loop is CATSDSRGGRVYNEQFF. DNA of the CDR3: TGTGCCACCAGTGATTCCCGGGGGGGGCGGGTTTACAATGAGCAGTTCTTC.

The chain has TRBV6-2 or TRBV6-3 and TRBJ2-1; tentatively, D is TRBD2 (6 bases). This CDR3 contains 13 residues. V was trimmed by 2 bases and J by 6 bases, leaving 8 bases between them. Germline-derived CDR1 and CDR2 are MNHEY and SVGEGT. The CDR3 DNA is TGTGCCAGCAGTTACGGGGGAGGCAATGAGCAGTTCTTC. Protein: CASSYGGGNEQFF.

The CDR3 loop reads CASGRTEAFF. The CDR3, as DNA: TGTGCCAGCGGGAGAACGGAAGCTTTCTTT. V usage is TRBV6-5 and J usage is TRBJ1-1; D remains unclear. Trimming shortened V by 8 bases and J by 8 bases, and 9 bases separated the two germline ends. The CDR3 contains 10 residues. Germline V CDR1 and CDR2: MNHEY, SVGAGI.

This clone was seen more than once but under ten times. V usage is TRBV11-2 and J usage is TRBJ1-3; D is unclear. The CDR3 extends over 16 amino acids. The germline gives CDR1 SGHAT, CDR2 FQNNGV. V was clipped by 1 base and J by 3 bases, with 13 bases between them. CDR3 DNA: TGTGCCAGCAGCTTAGGCCCAGGATCAGGTGGAAACACCATATATTTT. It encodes CASSLGPGSGGNTIYF.

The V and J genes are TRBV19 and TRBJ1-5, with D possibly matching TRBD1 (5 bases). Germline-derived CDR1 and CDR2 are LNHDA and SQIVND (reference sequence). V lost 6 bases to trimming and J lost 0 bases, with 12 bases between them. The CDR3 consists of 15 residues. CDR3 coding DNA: TGTGCCAGTAGGCCCCAGGGTTATAGCAATCAGCCCCAGCATTTT. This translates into CASRPQGYSNQPQHF.

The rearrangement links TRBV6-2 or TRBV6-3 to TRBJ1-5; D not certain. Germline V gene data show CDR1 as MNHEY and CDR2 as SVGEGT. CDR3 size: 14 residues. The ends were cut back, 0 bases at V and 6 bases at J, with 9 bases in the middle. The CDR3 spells CASSYSRGTQPQHF. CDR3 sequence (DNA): TGTGCCAGCAGTTACTCCCGGGGAACTCAGCCCCAGCATTTT.

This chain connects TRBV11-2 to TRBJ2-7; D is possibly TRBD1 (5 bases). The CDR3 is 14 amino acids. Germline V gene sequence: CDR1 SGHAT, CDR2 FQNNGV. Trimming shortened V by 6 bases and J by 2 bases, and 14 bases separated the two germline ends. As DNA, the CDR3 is TGTGCCAGCAGTCACGTCAGGGATACCTACGAGCAGTACTTC. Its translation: CASSHVRDTYEQYF.

The CDR3 protein is CASSSGLAGEDTQYF. In DNA, the CDR3 is TGTGCCAGCAGCTCGGGACTAGCGGGAGAGGATACGCAGTATTTT. This sequence joins TRBV7-2 and TRBJ2-3; TRBD2 agrees at 14 bases. The CDR3 extends over 15 amino acids. The germline gives CDR1 SGHTA, CDR2 FQGNSA. Unmatched junction bases numbered 3, after V lost 4 bases and J lost 6 bases.

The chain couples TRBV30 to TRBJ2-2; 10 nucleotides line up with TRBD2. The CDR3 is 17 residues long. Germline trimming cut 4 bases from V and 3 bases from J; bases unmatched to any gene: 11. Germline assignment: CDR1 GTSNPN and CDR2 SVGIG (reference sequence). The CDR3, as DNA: TGTGCCTGGACCGCATTCCCAGCGGGAGGGTACACCGGGGAGCTGTTTTTT. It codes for CAWTAFPAGGYTGELFF.

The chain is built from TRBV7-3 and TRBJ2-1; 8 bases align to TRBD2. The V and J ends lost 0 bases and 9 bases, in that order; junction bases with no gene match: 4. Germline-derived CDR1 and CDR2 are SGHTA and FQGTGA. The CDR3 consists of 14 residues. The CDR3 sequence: CASSLTLAGGEQFF. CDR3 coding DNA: TGTGCCAGCAGCTTAACGTTGGCGGGAGGTGAGCAGTTCTTC.

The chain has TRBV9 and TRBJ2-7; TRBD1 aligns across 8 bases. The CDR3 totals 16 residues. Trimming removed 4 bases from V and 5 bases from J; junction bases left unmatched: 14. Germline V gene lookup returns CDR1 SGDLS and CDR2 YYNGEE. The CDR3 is CASSPEAMTGVHEQYF. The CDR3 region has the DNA TGTGCCAGCAGCCCCGAGGCCATGACAGGGGTCCACGAGCAGTACTTC.

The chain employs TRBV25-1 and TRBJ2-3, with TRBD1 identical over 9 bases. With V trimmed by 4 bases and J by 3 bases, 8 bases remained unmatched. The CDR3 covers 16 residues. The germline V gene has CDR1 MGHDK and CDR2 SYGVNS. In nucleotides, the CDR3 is TGTGCCAGCAGTGCACTCCGGGACAGGGAGACAGATACGCAGTATTTT. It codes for CASSALRDRETDTQYF.

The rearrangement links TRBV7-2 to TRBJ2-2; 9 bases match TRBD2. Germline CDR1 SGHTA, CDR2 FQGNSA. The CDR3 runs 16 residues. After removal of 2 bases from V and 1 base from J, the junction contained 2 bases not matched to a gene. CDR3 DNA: TGTGCCAGCAGCTTATATAGCGGGGGGAACACCGGGGAGCTGTTTTTT. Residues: CASSLYSGGNTGELFF.

CDR3: CASSKAKQDSGNTIYF. In DNA, the CDR3 is TGTGCCAGCAGCAAAGCTAAACAGGACTCTGGAAACACCATATATTTT. The chain recombines TRBV21-1 with TRBJ1-3; no check of the table's D call, TRBD1, against the DNA was made. TRBV21-1 is reported as a pseudogene. The CDR3 contains 16 residues.

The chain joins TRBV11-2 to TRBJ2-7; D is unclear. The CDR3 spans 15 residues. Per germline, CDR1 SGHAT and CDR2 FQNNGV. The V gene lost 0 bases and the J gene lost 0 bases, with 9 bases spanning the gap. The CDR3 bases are TGTGCCAGCAGCTTAGATATGGGCCACTCCTACGAGCAGTACTTC. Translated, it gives CASSLDMGHSYEQYF.

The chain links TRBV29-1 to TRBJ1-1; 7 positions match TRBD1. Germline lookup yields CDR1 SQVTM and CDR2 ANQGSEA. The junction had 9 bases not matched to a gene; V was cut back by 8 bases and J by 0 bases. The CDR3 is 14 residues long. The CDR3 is CSSAGTDMNTEAFF. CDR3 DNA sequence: TGCAGCTCAGCCGGGACAGATATGAACACTGAAGCTTTCTTT.

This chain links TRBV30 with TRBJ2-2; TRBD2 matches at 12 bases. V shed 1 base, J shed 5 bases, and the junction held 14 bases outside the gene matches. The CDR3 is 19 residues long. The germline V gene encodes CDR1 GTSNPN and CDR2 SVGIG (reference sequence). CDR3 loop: CAWSDPLGLAGIFTGELFF. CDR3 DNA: TGTGCCTGGAGTGACCCTCTCGGACTAGCGGGAATCTTTACCGGGGAGCTGTTTTTT.

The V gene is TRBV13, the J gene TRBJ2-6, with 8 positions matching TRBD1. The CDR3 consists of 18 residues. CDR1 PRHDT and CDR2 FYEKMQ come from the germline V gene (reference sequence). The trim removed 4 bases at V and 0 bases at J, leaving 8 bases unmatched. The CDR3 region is CASSSGTGPYSGANVLTF. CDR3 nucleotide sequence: TGTGCCAGCAGCTCCGGGACAGGACCTTACTCTGGGGCCAACGTCCTGACTTTC.

CDR3 in amino acids: CASSQDTTRGDRAYEQYF. The CDR3 nucleotides are TGCGCCAGCAGCCAAGATACAACTCGTGGGGACAGAGCCTACGAGCAGTACTTC. The gene calls are TRBV4-3 and TRBJ2-7; TRBD1 aligns across 7 bases. The ends lost 0 bases at V and 2 bases at J; junction bases unmatched: 13. The CDR3 extends over 18 amino acids. Germline CDR1 reads LGHNA; CDR2 reads YSLEER.

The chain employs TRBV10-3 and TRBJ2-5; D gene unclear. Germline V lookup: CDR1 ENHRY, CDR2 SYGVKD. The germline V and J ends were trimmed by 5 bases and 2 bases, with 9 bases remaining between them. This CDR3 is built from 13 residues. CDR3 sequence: CAISSGEQETQYF. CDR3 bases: TGTGCCATCAGTTCCGGAGAGCAAGAGACCCAGTACTTC.

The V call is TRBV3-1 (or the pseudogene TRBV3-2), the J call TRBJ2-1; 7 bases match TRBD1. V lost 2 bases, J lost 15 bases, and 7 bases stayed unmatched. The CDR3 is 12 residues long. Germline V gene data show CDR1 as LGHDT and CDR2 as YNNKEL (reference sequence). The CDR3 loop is CASSQSETGRFF. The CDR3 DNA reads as TGTGCCAGCAGCCAAAGTGAGACAGGGCGGTTCTTC.